Listed here are 26 T cell receptor beta chains from one sample, sequenced in a study of blood T cell repertoires in COVID-19. Here immunoSEQ multiplex PCR was the method, and the copy in TCRdb shows in-frame clones only, minus some. Among about 190,000 clones listed, 75% to 90% were seen once. Sequencing was performed on peripheral blood. Receptors originate from a man aged 25 to 40 with acute or convalescent COVID-19.

In DNA form, the CDR3 reads TGTGCCAGCAGGCCGGACAGGGTCAGAAACACCATATATTTT. Residues: CASRPDRVRNTIYF. This sequence joins TRBV28 and TRBJ1-3; 8 bases align to TRBD1. Germline V CDR1 and CDR2: MDHEN, SYDVKM. CDR3 length equals 14 residues. V dropped 6 bases and J dropped 5; count of bases not matched to a gene: 6.

The J gene is TRBJ1-1, the V gene TRBV19; no reliable D call. V was pared by 8 bases and J by 4 bases, with 14 bases between. Germline-derived CDR1 and CDR2 are LNHDA and SQIVND (reference sequence). This CDR3 contains 13 residues. Here the CDR3 DNA reads TGTGCCAGTGCGTTCACGGGGAGCACTGAAGCTTTCTTT. The encoded protein is CASAFTGSTEAFF.

The chain joins TRBV4-1 to TRBJ1-5; 10 bases line up with TRBD1. Germline CDR1 reads MGHRA; CDR2 reads YSYEKL. V was clipped by 2 bases and J by 7 bases; unmatched bases: 5. The CDR3 is 15 amino acids. The CDR3 spells CASSQYGTGAQPQHF. Here the CDR3 DNA reads TGCGCCAGCAGCCAATACGGGACAGGGGCCCAGCCCCAGCATTTT.

The rearrangement joins TRBV7-9 to TRBJ2-3, with D possibly TRBD2 on 7 matching bases. Germline CDR1 reads SEHNR; CDR2 reads FQNEAQ (reference sequence). There are 15 residues in the CDR3. Deletions cut 5 bases from V and 4 bases from J, with 16 bases between. The DNA for the CDR3 is TGTGCCAGCAGCCCCGGGGGGCTAGAGGCAGATACGCAGTATTTT. Translating it yields CASSPGGLEADTQYF. The variable domain in full, with the rest retrieved from reference TRBV7-9 and TRBJ2-3, is DTGVSQNPRHKITKRGQNVTFRCDPISEHNRLYWYRQTLGQGPEFLTYFQNEAQLEKSRLLSDRFSAERPKGSFSTLEIQRTEQGDSAMYLCASSPGGLEADTQYFGPGTRLTVL.

J is TRBJ2-3 and V is TRBV27; D is unresolved. V was cut by 0 bases and J by 5 bases, with 6 bases left in between. The germline gives CDR1 MNHEY, CDR2 SMNVEV (reference sequence). The length of the CDR3 is 13 residues. CDR3 region: CASSLSFRDTQYF. DNA of the CDR3: TGTGCCAGCAGTTTATCGTTTAGAGATACGCAGTATTTT.

The chain links TRBV10-3 to TRBJ1-5, with unresolved D. Per germline, CDR1 ENHRY and CDR2 SYGVKD. The CDR3 sequence is 13 residues long. Deletions cut 2 bases from V and 4 bases from J, with 6 bases between. The CDR3 bases are TGTGCCATCAGTGAGGGGCGAAATCAGCCCCAGCATTTT. This gives the protein CAISEGRNQPQHF.

The CDR3 loop reads CAWSLNSGNTIYF. Written as DNA, the CDR3 is TGTGCCTGGAGCCTAAACTCTGGAAACACCATATATTTT. The rearrangement links TRBV30 to TRBJ1-3, with D unclear. CDR3 size: 13 residues. Germline CDR1 and CDR2: GTSNPN and SVGIG (reference sequence). With 3 bases removed from V and 0 bases from J, the gap between germline ends came to 6 bases.

The V call is TRBV5-1, the J call TRBJ2-3, with 9 bases aligning to TRBD1. This CDR3 spans 17 amino acids. Germline loops: CDR1 SGHRS, CDR2 YFSETQ. Unmatched junction bases numbered 9, after V lost 3 bases and J lost 1 base. CDR3 loop: CASSSVRDRVRTDTQYF. DNA for the CDR3: TGCGCCAGCAGCTCTGTCCGGGACAGGGTTCGCACAGATACGCAGTATTTT. The entire variable domain, with the rest obtained from reference TRBV5-1 and TRBJ2-3, is as follows: KAGVTQTPRYLIKTRGQQVTLSCSPISGHRSVSWYQQTPGQGLQFLFEYFSETQRNKGNFPGRFSGRQFSNSRSEMNVSTLELGDSALYLCASSSVRDRVRTDTQYFGPGTRLTVL.

The chain recombines TRBV11-2 with TRBJ2-3; 7 bases are a match to TRBD1. The V segment lost 5 bases and the J segment 4 bases; nucleotides outside the gene matches: 9. The CDR3 length is 15 residues. Per the germline V gene, CDR1 is SGHAT and CDR2 is FQNNGV. This CDR3 is CASSLSQGVADTQYF. In DNA form, the CDR3 reads TGTGCCAGCAGCCTTAGCCAGGGGGTAGCAGATACGCAGTATTTT.

The table lists this clone with a count of one. This sequence joins TRBV7-6 and TRBJ1-2, with 9 bases aligning to TRBD1. CDR3 length: 15 residues. V shed 4 bases and J 8 bases; nucleotides not matched to a gene: 11. The germline V gene has CDR1 SGHVS and CDR2 FNYEAQ. CDR3: CASSSPGTGTFGYTF. CDR3 DNA: TGTGCCAGCAGCTCCCCCGGGACAGGGACCTTCGGCTACACCTTC.

This clone has more than one count but fewer than ten. The chain combines TRBV7-9 with TRBJ2-7; 9 nucleotides align to TRBD1. Trimming at V came to 3 bases and at J to 3 bases, leaving 3 bases not matched to a gene. The CDR3 length is 14 residues. CDR1 and CDR2 from the germline V gene are SEHNR and FQNEAQ (reference sequence). As DNA, the CDR3 is TGTGCCAGCAGCTTCGGGACAGGGTTCTACGAGCAGTACTTC. It codes for CASSFGTGFYEQYF. Full variable domain (missing parts from reference TRBV7-9 and TRBJ2-7): DTGVSQNPRHKITKRGQNVTFRCDPISEHNRLYWYRQTLGQGPEFLTYFQNEAQLEKSRLLSDRFSAERPKGSFSTLEIQRTEQGDSAMYLCASSFGTGFYEQYFGPGTRLTVT.

This sequence joins TRBV5-1 and TRBJ1-2; 7 positions match TRBD1. The CDR3 length is 16 residues. The V segment lost 0 bases and the J segment 2 bases; nucleotides outside the gene matches: 7. From germline, CDR1 is SGHRS and CDR2 YFSETQ. CDR3 nucleotides: TGCGCCAGCAGCTTGGGACAGGGATTAGAAAACTATGGCTACACCTTC. Translating gives CASSLGQGLENYGYTF. Full variable domain (remainder filled in from reference TRBV5-1 and TRBJ1-2): KAGVTQTPRYLIKTRGQQVTLSCSPISGHRSVSWYQQTPGQGLQFLFEYFSETQRNKGNFPGRFSGRQFSNSRSEMNVSTLELGDSALYLCASSLGQGLENYGYTFGSGTRLTVV.

This chain uses TRBV5-1 with TRBJ1-2, with D tentatively TRBD1 (5 bases). Germline-derived CDR1 and CDR2 are SGHRS and YFSETQ. V was clipped by 0 bases and J by 8 bases, with 17 bases between them. This CDR3 is built from 15 residues. CDR3 sequence (DNA): TGCGCCAGCAGCTTGGCCGGCGGACAAGTTGGCGGCTACACCTTC. Translation: CASSLAGGQVGGYTF.

V and J are TRBV5-4 and TRBJ1-1, with TRBD1 matching 9 bases. This CDR3 comprises 15 residues. Trimming at V came to 4 bases and at J to 1 base, leaving 5 bases not matched to a gene. Germline V gene lookup returns CDR1 SGHNT and CDR2 YYREEE (reference sequence). DNA for the CDR3: TGTGCCAGCAGCAGCCCGACAGGGGGGAACACTGAAGCTTTCTTT. Its translation is CASSSPTGGNTEAFF. Together with reference TRBV5-4 and TRBJ1-1, the CDR3 gives the full variable domain: ETGVTQSPTHLIKTRGQQVTLRCSSQSGHNTVSWYQQALGQGPQFIFQYYREEENGRGNFPPRFSGLQFPNYSSELNVNALELDDSALYLCASSSPTGGNTEAFFGQGTRLTVV.

The rearrangement joins TRBV5-5 to TRBJ2-5; 8 bases fit TRBD1. With 4 bases clipped from V and 5 bases from J, the junction kept 10 bases outside the gene matches. The CDR3 covers 15 residues. Germline V gives CDR1 SGHKS, CDR2 YYEKEE (reference sequence). The CDR3 loop reads CASSRRTGSGETQYF. CDR3 bases: TGTGCCAGCAGCAGGAGGACAGGGAGTGGTGAGACCCAGTACTTC.

The V gene is TRBV11-3, the J gene TRBJ2-1; 7 nucleotides line up with TRBD2. This CDR3 is 16 amino acids long. After removal of 6 bases from V and 4 bases from J, the junction contained 12 bases not matched to a gene. CDR1 is SGHNT, CDR2 YENEEA, per germline. CDR3 region: CASSLHTGTNYNEQFF. CDR3 nucleotides: TGTGCCAGCAGTTTACATACCGGGACTAATTACAATGAGCAGTTCTTC.

This chain links TRBV19 with TRBJ2-5; 10 bases agree with TRBD2. The CDR3 consists of 17 residues. Germline V lookup: CDR1 LNHDA, CDR2 SQIVND (reference sequence). V was pared by 3 bases and J by 5 bases, with 12 bases of the junction left unmatched. In nucleotides, the CDR3 is TGTGCCAGTAGTATCTTATCTAGCGGGAGAAGGGGTGAGACCCAGTACTTC. Translated: CASSILSSGRRGETQYF.

This chain uses TRBV4-2 with TRBJ2-2, with D possibly TRBD2 on 7 matching bases. V shed 8 bases and J shed 0 bases, with 16 bases lying between them. Germline CDR1 LGHNA, CDR2 YNFKEQ. The CDR3 has 16 amino acids. The CDR3 is CASRRGGPPNTGELFF. For the CDR3, the DNA is TGTGCCAGCCGGAGGGGGGGTCCCCCGAACACCGGGGAGCTGTTTTTT.

This chain uses TRBV19 with TRBJ1-1; tentatively, D is TRBD1 (5 bases). V was pared by 3 bases and J by 0 bases, with 11 bases between. CDR1 is LNHDA, CDR2 SQIVND, per germline (reference sequence). CDR3 length: 15 residues. The CDR3 coding sequence is TGTGCCAGTAGTATCGCAGGGATAGTGAACACTGAAGCTTTCTTT. This encodes CASSIAGIVNTEAFF.

The J gene is TRBJ2-2, the V gene TRBV21-1; no check of the table's D call, TRBD1, against the DNA was made. TRBV21-1 is listed as a pseudogene. The CDR3 contains 14 residues. The CDR3 nucleotides are TGTGCCAGCACCCACAGGGGCGACACCGGGGAGCTGTTTTTT. It codes for CASTHRGDTGELFF.

This clone was observed a handful of times. J is TRBJ2-7 and V is TRBV28; D is uncertain. Germline values: CDR1 MDHEN, CDR2 SYDVKM. This CDR3 is built from 15 residues. The ends were cut back, 3 bases at V and 3 bases at J, with 15 bases in the middle. The CDR3 DNA is TGTGCCAGCAGTTTTACCGGCGGCCGCTACTACGAGCAGTACTTC. This translates into CASSFTGGRYYEQYF.

This rearrangement joins TRBV28 to TRBJ2-2; 8 bases fit TRBD1. CDR1 and CDR2 from the germline V gene are MDHEN and SYDVKM. The length of the CDR3 is 16 residues. V trimming: 6 bases; J trimming: 0 bases; junction bases outside the gene matches: 6. CDR3 nucleotide sequence: TGTGCCAGCAGCGATACACAGGGGGCGAACACCGGGGAGCTGTTTTTT. Translation: CASSDTQGANTGELFF.

The chain's CDR3 is CSVGTGSYGYTF. CDR3 sequence (DNA): TGCAGCGTTGGGACAGGCTCCTATGGCTACACCTTC. The rearrangement joins TRBV29-1 to TRBJ1-2, with 7 bases aligning to TRBD1. The CDR3 length is 12 residues. The J segment lost 4 bases and the V segment lost 4 bases, leaving 3 bases of the junction unmatched. Germline CDR1 reads SQVTM; CDR2 reads ANQGSEA.

The chain couples TRBV6-5 to TRBJ1-6, with D uncertain. CDR3 length: 15 residues. The V end was cut by 5 bases, the J end by 6 bases, with 14 bases between. Germline V CDR1 and CDR2: MNHEY, SVGAGI. CDR3 coding DNA: TGTGCCAGCAGTCTCACAGCCGATGGTAATTCACCCCTCCACTTT. This gives the protein CASSLTADGNSPLHF.

This clone has only a few counts. The chain employs TRBV28 and TRBJ2-3, with 9 bases aligning to TRBD1. CDR3 length: 16 amino acids. The germline V gene has CDR1 MDHEN and CDR2 SYDVKM. The J segment lost 2 bases and the V segment lost 3 bases, leaving 6 bases of the junction unmatched. CDR3 coding DNA: TGTGCCAGCAGTTTCCTAGGGACAGGGATCACAGATACGCAGTATTTT. This encodes CASSFLGTGITDTQYF.

V gene TRBV19 combines with J gene TRBJ1-1, with a tentative D call TRBD1 (5 bases). The CDR3 sequence is 14 residues long. In germline, CDR1 is LNHDA, CDR2 SQIVND (reference sequence). Trimming stripped 3 bases from V and 6 bases from J, with 14 bases between. DNA of the CDR3: TGTGCCAGTAGTATTACTACCGGGGGTGCTGAAGCTTTCTTT. Its translation: CASSITTGGAEAFF. The complete variable domain, with remaining parts taken from reference TRBV19 and TRBJ1-1, reads DGGITQSPKYLFRKEGQNVTLSCEQNLNHDAMYWYRQDPGQGLRLIYYSQIVNDFQKGDIAEGYSVSREKKESFPLTVTSAQKNPTAFYLCASSITTGGAEAFFGQGTRLTVV.